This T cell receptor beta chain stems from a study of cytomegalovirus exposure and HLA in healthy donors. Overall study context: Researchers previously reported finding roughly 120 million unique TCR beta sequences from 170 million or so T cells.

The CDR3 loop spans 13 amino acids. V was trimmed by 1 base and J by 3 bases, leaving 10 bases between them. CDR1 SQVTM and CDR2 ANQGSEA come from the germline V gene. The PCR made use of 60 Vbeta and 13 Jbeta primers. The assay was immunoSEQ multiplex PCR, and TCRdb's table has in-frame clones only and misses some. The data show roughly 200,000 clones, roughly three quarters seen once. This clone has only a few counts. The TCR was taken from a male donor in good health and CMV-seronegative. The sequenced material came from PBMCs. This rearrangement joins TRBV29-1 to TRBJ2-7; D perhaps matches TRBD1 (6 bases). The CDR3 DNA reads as TGCAGCGTTGAAGTCAGGGGCGGCTACGAGCAGTACTTC. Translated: CSVEVRGGYEQYF.